This is a list of T cell receptor beta chains from one sample in a study of CD8 T cells in Susac syndrome. TCRdb re-analysed the immunoSEQ multiplex PCR reads in MiXCR, keeping a single row per CDR3 protein. The table shows 130,000 or so distinct CDR3 sequences, with around 86% occurring only once. The sequencing input was CD8+ T cells from PBMCs. The source of these receptors is a human donor with multiple sclerosis. Each CDR3 is given with its conserved first and last residue. A D gene is named only where the DNA matches it firmly. The listing skips clone size in some rows; elsewhere it reads once, few, many or a size class.

clone_size: .; j_call: TRBJ2-1; v_call: TRBV20-1; d_call: .; cdr3_nt: TGCAGTGTTAGGACCGCGGCCGGTGAGCAGTTCTTC; cdr3_aa: CSVRTAAGEQFF
clone_size: few; j_call: TRBJ2-7; v_call: TRBV5-1; d_call: TRBD1; cdr3_nt: TGCGCCAGCAGCGCCCGGGACAGCAGCTCCTACGAGCAGTACTTC; cdr3_aa: CASSARDSSSYEQYF
clone_size: .; j_call: TRBJ1-3; v_call: TRBV5-6; d_call: .; cdr3_nt: TGTGCCAGCAGCTTCGGGACTGTGGGAAACACCATATATTTT; cdr3_aa: CASSFGTVGNTIYF
clone_size: .; j_call: TRBJ2-1; v_call: TRBV7-9; d_call: .; cdr3_nt: TGTGCCAGCAGCTTAGTGGGGGCGGGTCCCTACAATGAGCAGTTCTTC; cdr3_aa: CASSLVGAGPYNEQFF
clone_size: .; j_call: TRBJ2-1; v_call: TRBV10-3; d_call: TRBD2; cdr3_nt: TGTGCCATCAGTGAGTCCGGGGGGGGGCCCTACAATGAGCAGTTCTTC; cdr3_aa: CAISESGGGPYNEQFF
clone_size: .; j_call: TRBJ2-5; v_call: TRBV12-3/TRBV12-4; d_call: TRBD2; cdr3_nt: TGTGCCAGCACCCAGACTAGCGGGAGGGCTCAAGAGACCCAGTACTTC; cdr3_aa: CASTQTSGRAQETQYF
clone_size: .; j_call: TRBJ2-5; v_call: TRBV3-1; d_call: .; cdr3_nt: TGTGCCAGCAGCGCAGGGGATAGGGACCAAGAGACCCAGTACTTC; cdr3_aa: CASSAGDRDQETQYF
clone_size: .; j_call: TRBJ2-1; v_call: TRBV19; d_call: .; cdr3_nt: TGTGCCAGTAGCCCCATAGGCTTATGGAATGAGCAGTTCTTC; cdr3_aa: CASSPIGLWNEQFF
clone_size: .; j_call: TRBJ2-1; v_call: TRBV29-1; d_call: TRBD2; cdr3_nt: TGCAGCGTTGATGGTTCTAGCGGAGTCTACAATGAGCAGTTCTTC; cdr3_aa: CSVDGSSGVYNEQFF
clone_size: .; j_call: TRBJ2-1; v_call: TRBV4-1; d_call: .; cdr3_nt: TGCGCCAGCAGCCAATCCTATAGCGGTCGCAATGAGCAGTTCTTC; cdr3_aa: CASSQSYSGRNEQFF
clone_size: few; j_call: TRBJ2-1; v_call: TRBV5-1; d_call: TRBD2; cdr3_nt: TGCGCCAGCAGCGGACTAGCGGGAGAGGGGTATGAGCAGTTCTTC; cdr3_aa: CASSGLAGEGYEQFF
clone_size: .; j_call: TRBJ2-7; v_call: TRBV5-1; d_call: .; cdr3_nt: TGCGCCAGCAGCTTGGGAGGGGGGGACTACGAGCAGTACTTC; cdr3_aa: CASSLGGGDYEQYF
clone_size: few; j_call: TRBJ2-3; v_call: TRBV11-1; d_call: .; cdr3_nt: TGTGCCAGCAGCTTCATCGGGGAGCAGACAGATACGCAGTATTTT; cdr3_aa: CASSFIGEQTDTQYF
clone_size: .; j_call: TRBJ1-1; v_call: TRBV13; d_call: .; cdr3_nt: TGTGCCAGCAGTTTAAAAGGCACTGAAGCTTTCTTT; cdr3_aa: CASSLKGTEAFF
clone_size: .; j_call: TRBJ1-2; v_call: TRBV5-1; d_call: .; cdr3_nt: TGCGCCAGCAGCTTGGCAGGATTCACCTTC; cdr3_aa: CASSLAGFTF
clone_size: once; j_call: TRBJ1-1; v_call: TRBV6-1; d_call: .; cdr3_nt: TGTGCCAGCAGCAAACTTCAAAGGTGTACAGGTTGTGTCACTGAAGCTTTCTTT; cdr3_aa: CASSKLQRCTGCVTEAFF
clone_size: .; j_call: TRBJ2-5; v_call: TRBV5-1; d_call: .; cdr3_nt: TGCGCCAGCGGCCGTGCAAGGGGTAGACAAGAGACCCAGTACTTC; cdr3_aa: CASGRARGRQETQYF
clone_size: few; j_call: TRBJ2-2; v_call: TRBV24-1; d_call: .; cdr3_nt: TGTGCCACCGATCCGGGGACCGGGGAGCTGTTTTTT; cdr3_aa: CATDPGTGELFF
clone_size: .; j_call: TRBJ2-1; v_call: TRBV20-1; d_call: .; cdr3_nt: TGCAGTGCTCCGGGGGGTGACAGGCGTGGGGAGCAGTTCTTC; cdr3_aa: CSAPGGDRRGEQFF
clone_size: .; j_call: TRBJ2-7; v_call: TRBV20-1; d_call: TRBD1; cdr3_nt: TGCAGTGCTCGACAGGGGGGCTCCTACGAGCAGTACTTC; cdr3_aa: CSARQGGSYEQYF
clone_size: .; j_call: TRBJ1-2; v_call: TRBV3-1; d_call: .; cdr3_nt: TGTGCCAGCAGCCAAGGGGCCAGGGTCTATGGCTACACCTTC; cdr3_aa: CASSQGARVYGYTF
clone_size: .; j_call: TRBJ2-2; v_call: TRBV11-3; d_call: .; cdr3_nt: TGTGCCAACAGCCTAATGCAGGGGAGGACCGGGGAGCTGTTTTTT; cdr3_aa: CANSLMQGRTGELFF
clone_size: .; j_call: TRBJ2-1; v_call: TRBV6-4; d_call: TRBD2; cdr3_nt: TGTGCCAGCAGGCCGGGACTAGGCAATGAGCAGTTCTTC; cdr3_aa: CASRPGLGNEQFF
clone_size: .; j_call: TRBJ2-3; v_call: TRBV3-1; d_call: .; cdr3_nt: TGTGCCAGCAGCCCCCGTACAGGGTTGCCCAGTATCACAGATACGCAGTATTTT; cdr3_aa: CASSPRTGLPSITDTQYF
clone_size: few; j_call: TRBJ1-1; v_call: TRBV12-3/TRBV12-4; d_call: .; cdr3_nt: TGTGCCAGCAGTTTAGAAGGCAGGAACACTGAAGCTTTCTTT; cdr3_aa: CASSLEGRNTEAFF
clone_size: .; j_call: TRBJ2-7; v_call: TRBV27; d_call: .; cdr3_nt: TGTGCCAGCAGTTTATCGTTCGCAGTTAGCTCCTACGAGCAGTACTTC; cdr3_aa: CASSLSFAVSSYEQYF
clone_size: .; j_call: TRBJ2-1; v_call: TRBV10-3; d_call: .; cdr3_nt: TGTGCCATCAGTCGGGCAGGGGACTCCTACAATGAGCAGTTCTTC; cdr3_aa: CAISRAGDSYNEQFF
clone_size: .; j_call: TRBJ1-1; v_call: TRBV6-2/TRBV6-3; d_call: .; cdr3_nt: TGTGCCAGCGGGGGGAGAGGGAATGCCCCTGAAGCTTTCTTT; cdr3_aa: CASGGRGNAPEAFF
clone_size: few; j_call: TRBJ2-2; v_call: TRBV19; d_call: .; cdr3_nt: TGTGCCACCCAGTGGACAAGGAGCACCGGGGAGCTGTTTTTT; cdr3_aa: CATQWTRSTGELFF
clone_size: once; j_call: TRBJ1-2; v_call: TRBV29-1; d_call: TRBD1; cdr3_nt: TGCAGCGTTGAAAGGAGACAGGGGGCTTCCTATGGCTACACCTTC; cdr3_aa: CSVERRQGASYGYTF
clone_size: few; j_call: TRBJ1-2; v_call: TRBV14; d_call: TRBD1; cdr3_nt: TGTGCCAGCAGCCCCAGCTATACTTCCAGGGGGCGCGAGGGCGGCTACACCTTC; cdr3_aa: CASSPSYTSRGREGGYTF
clone_size: few; j_call: TRBJ1-5; v_call: TRBV12-5; d_call: .; cdr3_nt: TGTGCTAGTGGTGATTTTGGGGGCAATCAGCCCCAGCATTTT; cdr3_aa: CASGDFGGNQPQHF
clone_size: .; j_call: TRBJ2-5; v_call: TRBV7-8; d_call: TRBD1; cdr3_nt: TGTGCCAGCAGCTTCGGAGTGGGGACAGGGGGCCAAGAGACCCAGTACTTC; cdr3_aa: CASSFGVGTGGQETQYF
clone_size: .; j_call: TRBJ1-1; v_call: TRBV18; d_call: TRBD1; cdr3_nt: TGTGCCAGCTCACCAGACAGGGCCTTGGGGACTGAAGCTTTCTTT; cdr3_aa: CASSPDRALGTEAFF
clone_size: .; j_call: TRBJ1-2; v_call: TRBV24-1; d_call: .; cdr3_nt: TGTGCCACCAGTGACCACGGGTCCGGGGGCTACACCTTC; cdr3_aa: CATSDHGSGGYTF
clone_size: .; j_call: TRBJ2-7; v_call: TRBV19; d_call: .; cdr3_nt: TGTGCCAGTAGTATGGGGGGTCACTACGAGCAGTACTTC; cdr3_aa: CASSMGGHYEQYF
clone_size: once; j_call: TRBJ2-5; v_call: TRBV27; d_call: TRBD1; cdr3_nt: TGTGCCAGCAGACTCGTAACCGGGACAGGGTTTCCCCAGTACTTC; cdr3_aa: CASRLVTGTGFPQYF
clone_size: few; j_call: TRBJ2-3; v_call: TRBV5-6; d_call: TRBD1; cdr3_nt: TGTGCCAGCAGCACAGGGGGCGATACGCAGTATTTT; cdr3_aa: CASSTGGDTQYF
clone_size: .; j_call: TRBJ2-7; v_call: TRBV5-1; d_call: .; cdr3_nt: TGCGCCAGCAGCCCCGGATGGGCCACGGGCTCCTACGAGCAGTACTTC; cdr3_aa: CASSPGWATGSYEQYF
clone_size: .; j_call: TRBJ2-1; v_call: TRBV27; d_call: TRBD2; cdr3_nt: TGTGCCAGCAGAATGAACGGGGGGAGGAATGAGCAGTTCTTC; cdr3_aa: CASRMNGGRNEQFF
clone_size: once; j_call: TRBJ1-1; v_call: TRBV28; d_call: .; cdr3_nt: TGTGCCAGCAGTTTAGTTTCGGGGACTGAAGCTTTCTTT; cdr3_aa: CASSLVSGTEAFF